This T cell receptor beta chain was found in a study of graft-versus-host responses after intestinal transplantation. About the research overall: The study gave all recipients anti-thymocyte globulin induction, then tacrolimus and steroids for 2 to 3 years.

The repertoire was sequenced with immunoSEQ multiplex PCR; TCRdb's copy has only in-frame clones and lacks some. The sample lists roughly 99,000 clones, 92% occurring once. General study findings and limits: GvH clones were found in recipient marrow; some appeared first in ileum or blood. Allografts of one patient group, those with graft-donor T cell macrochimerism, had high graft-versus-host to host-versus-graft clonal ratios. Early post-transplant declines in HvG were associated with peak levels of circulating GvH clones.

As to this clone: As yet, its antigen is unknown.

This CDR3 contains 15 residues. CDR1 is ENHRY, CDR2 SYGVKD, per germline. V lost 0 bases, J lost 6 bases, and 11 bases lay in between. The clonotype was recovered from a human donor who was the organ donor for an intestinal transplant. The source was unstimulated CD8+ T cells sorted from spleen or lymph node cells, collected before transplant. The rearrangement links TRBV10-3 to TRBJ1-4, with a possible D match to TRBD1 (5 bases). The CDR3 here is CAISESLQGYEKLFF. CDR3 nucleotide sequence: TGTGCCATCAGTGAGTCATTGCAGGGTTATGAAAAACTGTTTTTT.